The 24 T cell receptor beta chains below come from one sample, sequenced in a study of CD8+ T cells in alopecia areata. Reverse transcribed after extraction, RNA yielded cDNA as the sequencing template. Assay used: immunoSEQ multiplex PCR; TCRdb lists only in-frame clones, some missing. The repertoire holds about 120,000 clones, approximately 53% seen once, with around 0.44% in the top ten. As for treatment: oral pan-JAK inhibitor, 5-10 mg twice daily. The sequencing here drew on CD4+ T cells sorted from blood, taken at week 4, from a patient treated with tofacitinib. Receptors originate from a human donor with alopecia areata.

The chain recombines TRBV30 with TRBJ2-1, with D perhaps matching TRBD1 (7 bases). This CDR3 contains 14 residues. The germline V gene has CDR1 GTSNPN and CDR2 SVGIG (reference sequence). Deletions cut 3 bases from V and 6 bases from J, with 15 bases between. The CDR3 spells CAWRKWQGGNEQFF. DNA of the CDR3: TGTGCCTGGAGAAAGTGGCAGGGGGGCAATGAGCAGTTCTTC.

This chain links TRBV5-6 with TRBJ2-7, with D tentatively TRBD2 (5 bases). The CDR3 is 14 amino acids. Germline CDR1 reads SGHDT; CDR2 reads YYEEEE. Trimming removed 0 bases at V and 5 bases at J, with 12 bases between. The CDR3 sequence: CASSLAGISDEQYF. CDR3 DNA sequence: TGTGCCAGCAGCTTGGCGGGGATTTCCGACGAGCAGTACTTC. Full variable domain (rest looked up from reference TRBV5-6 and TRBJ2-7): DAGVTQSPTHLIKTRGQQVTLRCSPKSGHDTVSWYQQALGQGPQFIFQYYEEEERQRGNFPDRFSGHQFPNYSSELNVNALLLGDSALYLCASSLAGISDEQYFGPGTRLTVT.

This clone was seen only a few times. The chain carries TRBV7-2 and TRBJ1-2; D remains ambiguous. Trimming took off 1 base at V and 4 bases at J, with 13 bases between the two ends. The length of the CDR3 is 15 residues. The germline gives CDR1 SGHTA, CDR2 FQGNSA. CDR3 nucleotides: TGTGCCAGCAGCTTAGGGTCGGGCGTCGCCTATGGCTACACCTTC. Translated, it gives CASSLGSGVAYGYTF. The whole variable domain, filled in from reference TRBV7-2 and TRBJ1-2, reads GAGVSQSPSNKVTEKGKDVELRCDPISGHTALYWYRQSLGQGLEFLIYFQGNSAPDKSGLPSDRFSAERTGGSVSTLTIQRTQQEDSAVYLCASSLGSGVAYGYTFGSGTRLTVV.

This clone was counted at least ten times. The chain recombines TRBV2 with TRBJ1-4; TRBD1 matches 10 bases. The V gene's germline CDR1 is SNHLY and CDR2 FYNNEI. V shed 5 bases and J 3 bases; nucleotides not matched to a gene: 9. The CDR3 extends over 17 amino acids. The CDR3 DNA sequence: TGTGCCAGCAGTATCTCGACAGGGGGCTCACCTAATGAAAAACTGTTTTTT. Translation gives CASSISTGGSPNEKLFF.

The CDR3 nucleotides read TGTGCCAGCAGCTTGGGCGGGGGGTCCTCTGGGGCCAACGTCCTGACTTTC. Protein sequence: CASSLGGGSSGANVLTF. The genes are TRBV5-4 and TRBJ2-6, with TRBD2 identical over 8 bases. CDR1 and CDR2 (germline): SGHNT, YYREEE (reference sequence). The CDR3 loop spans 17 amino acids. J lost 0 bases, V lost 0 bases, and 2 bases had no gene match.

The chain joins TRBV30 to TRBJ2-7, with 10 nucleotides matching TRBD2. This CDR3 comprises 17 residues. V trimming: 2 bases; J trimming: 1 base; junction bases outside the gene matches: 11. Germline CDR1 reads GTSNPN; CDR2 reads SVGIG (reference sequence). This CDR3 is CAWSYKASGSRSYEQYF. The DNA for the CDR3 is TGTGCCTGGAGTTATAAGGCTAGCGGGAGTCGTTCCTACGAGCAGTACTTC.

V and J are TRBV27 and TRBJ2-7, with D perhaps being TRBD1 or TRBD2 (5 bases each). There are 15 residues in the CDR3. CDR1 and CDR2 from the germline V gene are MNHEY and SMNVEV (reference sequence). V was trimmed by 1 base and J by 2 bases, leaving 12 bases between them. As DNA, the CDR3 is TGTGCCAGCAGTTTATATGGGGGTTCTCCCTACGAGCAGTACTTC. As protein: CASSLYGGSPYEQYF.

This chain connects TRBV30 to TRBJ1-5; possibly TRBD1 for D (6 bases). Per germline, CDR1 GTSNPN and CDR2 SVGIG (reference sequence). V was clipped by 1 base and J by 2 bases, with 12 bases between them. This CDR3 contains 15 residues. The CDR3 here is CAWSARGAGNQPQHF. CDR3 DNA: TGTGCCTGGAGTGCCCGGGGGGCAGGCAATCAGCCCCAGCATTTT.

In its sample, this clone was seen a few times. The rearrangement uses TRBV7-3 and TRBJ2-7; D is unresolved. Trimming cost V 5 bases and J 2 bases, with 16 bases left between them. This CDR3 region has 15 residues. Per the germline V gene, CDR1 is SGHTA and CDR2 is FQGTGA. CDR3 nucleotides: TGTGCCAGCAGCCCCTATGGCGGAATAACCTACGAGCAGTACTTC. The encoded protein is CASSPYGGITYEQYF.

The DNA of the CDR3 is TGTGCCAGCAGCTTGGCCGGGGGAGAGGAGACCCAGTACTTC. This translates into CASSLAGGEETQYF. The rearrangement joins TRBV5-6 to TRBJ2-5; perhaps TRBD2 as D (6 bases). The CDR3 totals 14 residues. Trimming removed 0 bases from V and 5 bases from J, with 11 bases in between. CDR1 is SGHDT and CDR2 is YYEEEE in the germline V gene. Full variable domain (remainder filled in from reference TRBV5-6 and TRBJ2-5): DAGVTQSPTHLIKTRGQQVTLRCSPKSGHDTVSWYQQALGQGPQFIFQYYEEEERQRGNFPDRFSGHQFPNYSSELNVNALLLGDSALYLCASSLAGGEETQYFGPGTRLLVL.

This clone was observed a handful of times. Different DNA sequences within this sample yield the same CDR3. V is TRBV7-2 and J is TRBJ1-1; weak D call: TRBD1 (6 bases). The CDR3 is 14 amino acids. The V and J ends lost 4 bases and 2 bases respectively, with 11 bases between them. From germline, CDR1 is SGHTA and CDR2 FQGNSA. The CDR3 here is CASSSQGTNTEAFF. CDR3 DNA sequence: TGTGCCAGCAGCTCTCAGGGGACTAACACTGAAGCTTTCTTT.

This clone was seen a single time. The chain has TRBV30 and TRBJ2-7; maybe TRBD1 (6 bases). V lost 8 bases and J 3 bases, leaving 20 bases between the germline ends. Per the germline V gene, CDR1 is GTSNPN and CDR2 is SVGIG (reference sequence). This CDR3 is built from 14 residues. CDR3 sequence: CALTKGQGGYEQYF. The DNA for the CDR3 is TGTGCCCTGACGAAGGGGCAAGGGGGCTACGAGCAGTACTTC.

CDR3 DNA: TGCAGCGTTGAAGCGGGGCCAGATACGCAGTATTTT. It is translated as CSVEAGPDTQYF. The rearrangement joins TRBV29-1 to TRBJ2-3; either TRBD1 or TRBD2 may fit D (5 bases each). V lost 1 base and J lost 4, with 6 bases in between. Germline CDR1 and CDR2: SQVTM and ANQGSEA. CDR3 length: 12 residues.

The V gene is TRBV25-1, the J gene TRBJ1-2, with TRBD1 as a possible D gene (5 bases). The V gene's germline CDR1 is MGHDK and CDR2 SYGVNS. The CDR3 consists of 15 residues. The V gene lost 2 bases and the J gene lost 4 bases, with 14 bases spanning the gap. CDR3 sequence: CASSEGGPSLYGYTF. Written as DNA, the CDR3 is TGTGCCAGCAGTGAAGGGGGACCTTCCCTCTATGGCTACACCTTC.

This sequence joins TRBV29-1 and TRBJ1-2, with D hard to call. CDR3 length: 11 residues. CDR1 SQVTM and CDR2 ANQGSEA come from the germline V gene. V lost 5 bases, J lost 4 bases, and 8 bases lay in between. The CDR3 bases are TGCAGCGTTAGGCAGGTCTATGGCTACACCTTC. Residues: CSVRQVYGYTF.

V usage is TRBV9 and J usage is TRBJ1-5; maybe TRBD1 (6 bases). The germline V gene has CDR1 SGDLS and CDR2 YYNGEE. CDR3 length: 15 residues. With 0 bases removed from V and 4 bases from J, the gap between germline ends came to 11 bases. The DNA for the CDR3 is TGTGCCAGCAGCGTAGAGGCAGGGGCAAATCAGCCCCAGCATTTT. Its protein product is CASSVEAGANQPQHF.

The V gene is TRBV29-1, the J gene TRBJ2-1, with D tentatively TRBD1 (5 bases). V was shortened by 4 bases and J by 5 bases, with 9 bases between the two germline ends. From germline, CDR1 is SQVTM and CDR2 ANQGSEA. This CDR3 is built from 12 residues. The chain's CDR3 is CSVVPGNNEQFF. The CDR3, as DNA: TGCAGCGTTGTGCCAGGGAACAATGAGCAGTTCTTC.

Notes on this clone: At one end the junction does not follow the germline gene, possibly because of a read error. The gene calls are TRBV4-2 and TRBJ2-5; TRBD2 matches 11 bases. The CDR3 consists of 15 residues. Germline CDR1 reads LGHNA; CDR2 reads YNFKEQ. The CDR3 bases are TGTGCCAGCAGGCAAGGGACTAGCGGCCAAGAGACCCAGTACTTC. Translating gives CASRQGTSGQETQYF.

This chain uses TRBV6-1 with TRBJ1-2; no reliable D call. V was shortened by 1 base and J by 4 bases, with 4 bases between the two germline ends. Germline V CDR1 and CDR2: MNHNS, SASEGT. This CDR3 comprises 12 residues. CDR3 DNA: TGTGCCAGCAGTGAAGAGCCCTATGGCTACACCTTC. Translated, it gives CASSEEPYGYTF.

This rearrangement joins TRBV25-1 to TRBJ1-1; D unresolved. The CDR3 loop spans 15 amino acids. Germline V lookup: CDR1 MGHDK, CDR2 SYGVNS. Trimming took off 0 bases at V and 1 base at J, with 9 bases between the two ends. CDR3 in amino acids: CASSEYGGRNTEAFF. For the CDR3, the DNA is TGTGCCAGCAGTGAATATGGCGGCCGGAACACTGAAGCTTTCTTT.

This sequence joins TRBV19 and TRBJ2-5; 8 bases match TRBD1. Germline-derived CDR1 and CDR2 are LNHDA and SQIVND (reference sequence). CDR3 length: 14 amino acids. With V trimmed by 5 bases and J by 5 bases, 7 bases remained unmatched. This CDR3 is CASSLDRGTETQYF. CDR3 DNA: TGTGCCAGTAGTCTCGACAGGGGTACGGAGACCCAGTACTTC.

This clone occurred a few times. The chain has TRBV30 and TRBJ1-1, with D unclear. This CDR3 comprises 11 residues. Per the germline V gene, CDR1 is GTSNPN and CDR2 is SVGIG (reference sequence). Trimming left V 4 bases short and J 0 bases short, with 3 bases between. CDR3 sequence: CAWTLNTEAFF. The CDR3 DNA reads as TGTGCCTGGACCCTGAACACTGAAGCTTTCTTT.

This clone has only a few counts. The rearrangement uses TRBV29-1 and TRBJ1-6; D perhaps matches TRBD1 (6 bases). Germline-derived CDR1 and CDR2 are SQVTM and ANQGSEA. Trimming stripped 6 bases from V and 5 bases from J, with 8 bases between. The CDR3 sequence is 12 residues long. The CDR3: CSVRTDNSPLHF. The DNA of the CDR3 is TGCAGCGTCCGGACAGATAATTCACCCCTCCACTTT.

This clone was detected a few times. This sequence joins TRBV2 and TRBJ2-5; no clear D gene. V was trimmed by 2 bases and J by 2 bases, leaving 0 bases between them. Germline V gene sequence: CDR1 SNHLY, CDR2 FYNNEI. The CDR3 is 11 residues long. The CDR3 loop reads CASSEQETQYF. DNA for the CDR3: TGTGCCAGCAGTGAACAAGAGACCCAGTACTTC.